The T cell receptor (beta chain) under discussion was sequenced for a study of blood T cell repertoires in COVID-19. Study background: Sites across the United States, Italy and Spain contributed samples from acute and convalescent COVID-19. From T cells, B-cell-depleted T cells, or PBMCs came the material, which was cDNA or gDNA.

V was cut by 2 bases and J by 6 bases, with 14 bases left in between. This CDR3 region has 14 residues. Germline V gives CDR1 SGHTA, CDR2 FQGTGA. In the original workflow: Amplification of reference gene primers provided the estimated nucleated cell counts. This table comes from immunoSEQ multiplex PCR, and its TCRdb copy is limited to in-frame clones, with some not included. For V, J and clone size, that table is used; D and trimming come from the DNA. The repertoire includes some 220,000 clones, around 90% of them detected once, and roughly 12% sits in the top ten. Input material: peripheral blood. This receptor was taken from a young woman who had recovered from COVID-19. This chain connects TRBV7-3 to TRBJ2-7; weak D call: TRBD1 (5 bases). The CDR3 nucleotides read TGTGCCAGCAGCTTAGACGGGTCAGGGCCCGAGCAGTACTTC. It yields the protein CASSLDGSGPEQYF.